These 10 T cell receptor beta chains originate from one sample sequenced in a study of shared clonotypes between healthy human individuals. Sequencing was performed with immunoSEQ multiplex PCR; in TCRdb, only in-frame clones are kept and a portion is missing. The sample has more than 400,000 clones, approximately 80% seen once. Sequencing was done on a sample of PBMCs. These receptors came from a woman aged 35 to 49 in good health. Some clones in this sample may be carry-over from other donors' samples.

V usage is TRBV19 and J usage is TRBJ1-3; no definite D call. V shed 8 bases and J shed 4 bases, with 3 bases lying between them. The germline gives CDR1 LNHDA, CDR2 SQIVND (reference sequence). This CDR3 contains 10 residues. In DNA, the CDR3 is TGTGCCAGTCTGGGAAACACCATATATTTT. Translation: CASLGNTIYF.

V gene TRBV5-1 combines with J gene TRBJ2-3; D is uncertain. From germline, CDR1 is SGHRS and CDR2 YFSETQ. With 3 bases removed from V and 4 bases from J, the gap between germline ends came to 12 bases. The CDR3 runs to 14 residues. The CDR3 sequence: CASSSTDYADTQYF. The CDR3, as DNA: TGCGCCAGCAGCTCCACAGATTACGCAGATACGCAGTATTTT.

CDR3 coding DNA: TGTGCCAGTAGTATATTTGCGAGCGGGAGTTCCTACAATGAGCAGTTCTTC. It codes for CASSIFASGSSYNEQFF. The chain combines TRBV19 with TRBJ2-1; 8 bases match TRBD2. V lost 2 bases to trimming and J lost 1 base; unmatched junction nucleotides: 7. The CDR3 has 17 residues. The germline CDR1 and CDR2 sequences are LNHDA and SQIVND (reference sequence).

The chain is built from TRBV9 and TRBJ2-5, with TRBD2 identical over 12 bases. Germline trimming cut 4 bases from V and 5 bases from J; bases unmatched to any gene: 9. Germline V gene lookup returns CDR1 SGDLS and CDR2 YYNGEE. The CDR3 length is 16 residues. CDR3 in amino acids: CASSISLAGGAETQYF. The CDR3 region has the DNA TGTGCCAGCAGCATATCCCTAGCGGGAGGGGCGGAGACCCAGTACTTC.

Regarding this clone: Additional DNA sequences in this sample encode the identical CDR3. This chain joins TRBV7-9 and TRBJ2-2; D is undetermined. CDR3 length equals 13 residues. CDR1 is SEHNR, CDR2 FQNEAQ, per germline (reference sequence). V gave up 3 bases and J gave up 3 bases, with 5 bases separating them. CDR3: CASSLTYTGELFF. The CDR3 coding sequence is TGTGCCAGCAGCTTGACGTACACCGGGGAGCTGTTTTTT.

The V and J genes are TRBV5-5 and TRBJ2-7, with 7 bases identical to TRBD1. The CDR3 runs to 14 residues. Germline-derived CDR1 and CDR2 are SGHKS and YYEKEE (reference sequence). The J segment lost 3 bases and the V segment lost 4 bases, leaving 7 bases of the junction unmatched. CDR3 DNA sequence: TGTGCCAGCAGCACGGACAGGAATAGCTACGAGCAGTACTTC. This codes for CASSTDRNSYEQYF.

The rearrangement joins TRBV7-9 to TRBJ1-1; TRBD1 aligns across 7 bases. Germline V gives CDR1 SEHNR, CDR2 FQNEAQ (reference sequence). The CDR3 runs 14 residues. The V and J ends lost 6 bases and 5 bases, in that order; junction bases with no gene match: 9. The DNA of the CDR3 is TGTGCCAGCAGACCGACAGGGTCTAGGACTGAAGCTTTCTTT. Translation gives CASRPTGSRTEAFF.

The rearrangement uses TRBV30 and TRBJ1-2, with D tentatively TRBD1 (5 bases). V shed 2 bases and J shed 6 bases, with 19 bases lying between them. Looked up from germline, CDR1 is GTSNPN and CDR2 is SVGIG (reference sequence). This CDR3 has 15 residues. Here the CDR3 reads CAWSISRVVLHGYTF. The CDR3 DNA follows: TGTGCCTGGAGTATATCCAGGGTAGTCTTGCATGGCTACACCTTC.

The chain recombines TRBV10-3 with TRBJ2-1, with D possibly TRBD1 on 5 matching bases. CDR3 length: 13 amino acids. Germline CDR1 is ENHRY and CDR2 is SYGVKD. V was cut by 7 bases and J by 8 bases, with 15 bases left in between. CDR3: CAINQGPRDEQFF. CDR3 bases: TGTGCCATCAACCAGGGCCCCCGGGATGAGCAGTTCTTC.

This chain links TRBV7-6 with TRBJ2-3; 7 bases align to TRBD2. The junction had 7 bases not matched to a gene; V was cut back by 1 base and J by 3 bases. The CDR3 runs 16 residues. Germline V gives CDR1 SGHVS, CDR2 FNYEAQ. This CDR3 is CASSLGWREITDTQYF. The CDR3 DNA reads TGTGCCAGCAGCTTAGGCTGGCGGGAGATAACAGATACGCAGTATTTT.